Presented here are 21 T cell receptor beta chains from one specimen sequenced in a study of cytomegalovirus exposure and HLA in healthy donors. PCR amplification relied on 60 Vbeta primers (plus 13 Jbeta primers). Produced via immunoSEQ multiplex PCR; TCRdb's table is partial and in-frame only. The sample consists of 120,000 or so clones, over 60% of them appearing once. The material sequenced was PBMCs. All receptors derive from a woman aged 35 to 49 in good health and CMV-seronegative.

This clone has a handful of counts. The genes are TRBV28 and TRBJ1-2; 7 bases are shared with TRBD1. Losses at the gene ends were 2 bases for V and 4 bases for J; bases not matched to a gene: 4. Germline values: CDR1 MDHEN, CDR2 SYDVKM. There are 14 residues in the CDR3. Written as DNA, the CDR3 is TGTGCCAGCAGTTTAGGGGGGACAGCCTATGGCTACACCTTC. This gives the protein CASSLGGTAYGYTF.

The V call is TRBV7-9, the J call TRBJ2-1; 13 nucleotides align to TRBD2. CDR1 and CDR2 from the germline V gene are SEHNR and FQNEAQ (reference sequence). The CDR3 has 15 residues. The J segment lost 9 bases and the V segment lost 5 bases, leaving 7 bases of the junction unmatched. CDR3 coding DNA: TGTGCCAGCAGCGCCCGGACTAGCGGGAGAGGTGAGCAGTTCTTC. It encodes CASSARTSGRGEQFF.

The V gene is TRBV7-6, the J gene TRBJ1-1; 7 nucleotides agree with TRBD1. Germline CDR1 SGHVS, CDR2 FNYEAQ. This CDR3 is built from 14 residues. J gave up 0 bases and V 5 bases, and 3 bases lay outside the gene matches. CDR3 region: CASSEGQMNTEAFF. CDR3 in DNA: TGTGCCAGCAGCGAGGGACAGATGAACACTGAAGCTTTCTTT.

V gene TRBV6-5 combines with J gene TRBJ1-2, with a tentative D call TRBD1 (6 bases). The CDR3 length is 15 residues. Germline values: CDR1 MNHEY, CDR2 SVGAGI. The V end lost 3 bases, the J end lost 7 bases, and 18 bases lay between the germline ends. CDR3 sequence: CASSYSSQGSPGYTF. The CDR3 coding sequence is TGTGCCAGCAGTTATTCCTCACAGGGATCCCCTGGCTACACCTTC.

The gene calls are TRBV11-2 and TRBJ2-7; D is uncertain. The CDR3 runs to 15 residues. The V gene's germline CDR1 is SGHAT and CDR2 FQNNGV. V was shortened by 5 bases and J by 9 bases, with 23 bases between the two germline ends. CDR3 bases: TGTGCCAGCAGCCCCGTCCGACTGACCCTAAGTTGGCAGTACTTC. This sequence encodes CASSPVRLTLSWQYF.

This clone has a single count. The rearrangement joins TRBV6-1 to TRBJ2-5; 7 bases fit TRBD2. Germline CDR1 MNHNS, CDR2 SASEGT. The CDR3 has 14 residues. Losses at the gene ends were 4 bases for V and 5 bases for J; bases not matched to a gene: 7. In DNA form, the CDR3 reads TGTGCCAGCAGTGGCGGGGGAGCGGGTGAGACCCAGTACTTC. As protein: CASSGGGAGETQYF.

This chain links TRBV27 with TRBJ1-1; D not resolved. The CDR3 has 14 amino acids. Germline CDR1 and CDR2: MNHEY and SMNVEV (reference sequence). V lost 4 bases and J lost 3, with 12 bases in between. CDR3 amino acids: CASSSLWEYTEAFF. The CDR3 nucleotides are TGTGCCAGCAGTTCCCTTTGGGAGTACACTGAAGCTTTCTTT.

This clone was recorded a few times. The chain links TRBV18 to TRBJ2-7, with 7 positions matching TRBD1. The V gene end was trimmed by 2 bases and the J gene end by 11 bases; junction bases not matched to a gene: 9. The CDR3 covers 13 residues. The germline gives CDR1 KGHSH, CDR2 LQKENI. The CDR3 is CASSPDESTGEYF. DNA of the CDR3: TGTGCCAGCTCACCAGACGAATCCACAGGGGAGTACTTC.

CDR3 protein: CASSLVGVYGYTF. Written as DNA, the CDR3 is TGTGCCAGCAGCTTGGTAGGGGTCTATGGCTACACCTTC. The J gene is TRBJ1-2, the V gene TRBV5-5, with D possibly TRBD1 on 5 matching bases. The ends were cut back, 0 bases at V and 4 bases at J, with 7 bases in the middle. Germline-derived CDR1 and CDR2 are SGHKS and YYEKEE (reference sequence). The CDR3 has 13 residues.

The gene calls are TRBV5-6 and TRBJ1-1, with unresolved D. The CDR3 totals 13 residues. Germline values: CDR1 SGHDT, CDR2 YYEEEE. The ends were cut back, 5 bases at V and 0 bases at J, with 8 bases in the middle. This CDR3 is CASRYKLNTEAFF. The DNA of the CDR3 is TGTGCCAGCAGATATAAGCTGAACACTGAAGCTTTCTTT.

CDR3 DNA sequence: TGTGCCAGTACCAAACAGGGGTTGGCTGGCACTGAAGCTTTCTTT. Translated: CASTKQGLAGTEAFF. The rearrangement links TRBV19 to TRBJ1-1; TRBD1 matches 7 bases. CDR3 size: 15 residues. The germline V gene encodes CDR1 LNHDA and CDR2 SQIVND (reference sequence). Trimming took 7 bases from V and 4 from J; bases not matched to a gene: 12. Using reference TRBV19 and TRBJ1-1 for the parts outside the CDR3, the full variable domain is DGGITQSPKYLFRKEGQNVTLSCEQNLNHDAMYWYRQDPGQGLRLIYYSQIVNDFQKGDIAEGYSVSREKKESFPLTVTSAQKNPTAFYLCASTKQGLAGTEAFFGQGTRLTVV.

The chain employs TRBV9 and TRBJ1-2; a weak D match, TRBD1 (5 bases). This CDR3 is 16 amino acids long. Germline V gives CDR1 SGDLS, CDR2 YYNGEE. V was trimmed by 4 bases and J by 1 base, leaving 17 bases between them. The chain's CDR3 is CASSRSPGGFNYGYTF. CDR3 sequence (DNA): TGTGCCAGCAGCCGATCCCCTGGGGGGTTTAACTATGGCTACACCTTC. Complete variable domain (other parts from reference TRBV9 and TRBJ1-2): DSGVTQTPKHLITATGQRVTLRCSPRSGDLSVYWYQQSLDQGLQFLIQYYNGEERAKGNILERFSAQQFPDLHSELNLSSLELGDSALYFCASSRSPGGFNYGYTFGSGTRLTVV.

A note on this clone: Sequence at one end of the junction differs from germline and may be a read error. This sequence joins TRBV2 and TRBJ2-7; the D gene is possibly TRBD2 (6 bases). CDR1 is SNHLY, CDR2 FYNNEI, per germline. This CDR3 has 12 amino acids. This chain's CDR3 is CASSDRGDRGFF. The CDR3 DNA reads TGTGCCAGCAGTGATCGCGGGGACCGTGGCTTCTTC.

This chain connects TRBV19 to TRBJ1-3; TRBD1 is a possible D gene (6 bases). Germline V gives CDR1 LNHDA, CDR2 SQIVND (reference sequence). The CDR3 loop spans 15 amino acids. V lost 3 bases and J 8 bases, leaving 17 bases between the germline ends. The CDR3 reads CASSMGAGSSDTIYF. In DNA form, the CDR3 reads TGTGCCAGTAGTATGGGGGCAGGGTCGTCGGACACCATATATTTT.

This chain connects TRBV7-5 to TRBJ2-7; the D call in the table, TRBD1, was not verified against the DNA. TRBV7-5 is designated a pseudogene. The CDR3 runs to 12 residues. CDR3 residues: CARSWTNYEQYF. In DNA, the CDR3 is TGTGCCAGAAGCTGGACAAACTACGAGCAGTACTTC.

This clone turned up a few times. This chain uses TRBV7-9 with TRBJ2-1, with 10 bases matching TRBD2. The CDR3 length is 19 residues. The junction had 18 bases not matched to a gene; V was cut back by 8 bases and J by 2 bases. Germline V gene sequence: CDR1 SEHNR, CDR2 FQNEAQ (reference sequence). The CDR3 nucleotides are TGTGCCAGCCGGTTAGGAGGGCCAGCGGGAGGGGGAGCCTACAATGAGCAGTTCTTC. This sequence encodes CASRLGGPAGGGAYNEQFF.

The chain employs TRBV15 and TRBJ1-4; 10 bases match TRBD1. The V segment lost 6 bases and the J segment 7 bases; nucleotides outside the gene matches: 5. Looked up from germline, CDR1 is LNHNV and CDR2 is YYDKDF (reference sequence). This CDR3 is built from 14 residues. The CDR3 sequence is CATSGDRGVEKLFF. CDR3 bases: TGTGCCACCAGTGGGGACAGGGGAGTTGAAAAACTGTTTTTT.

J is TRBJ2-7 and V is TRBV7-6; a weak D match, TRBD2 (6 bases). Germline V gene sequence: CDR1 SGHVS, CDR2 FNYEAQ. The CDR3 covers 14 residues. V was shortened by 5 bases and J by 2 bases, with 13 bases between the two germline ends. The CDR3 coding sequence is TGTGCCAGCAGCCCGGAGGGCGGCACCTACGAGCAGTACTTC. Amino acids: CASSPEGGTYEQYF.

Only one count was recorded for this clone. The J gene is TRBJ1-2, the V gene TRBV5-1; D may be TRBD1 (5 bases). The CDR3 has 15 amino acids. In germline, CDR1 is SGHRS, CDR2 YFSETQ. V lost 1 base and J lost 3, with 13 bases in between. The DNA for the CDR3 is TGCGCCAGCAGCTTGACAGGAAGCCTATACTATGGCTACACCTTC. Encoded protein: CASSLTGSLYYGYTF.

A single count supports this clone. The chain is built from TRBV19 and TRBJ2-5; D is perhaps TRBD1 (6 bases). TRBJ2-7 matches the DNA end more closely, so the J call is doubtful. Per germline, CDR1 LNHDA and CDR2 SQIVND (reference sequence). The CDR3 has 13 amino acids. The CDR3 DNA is TGTGCCAGTAGTATCCGCAGGGGCCACGAGCAGTACTTC. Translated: CASSIRRGHEQYF.

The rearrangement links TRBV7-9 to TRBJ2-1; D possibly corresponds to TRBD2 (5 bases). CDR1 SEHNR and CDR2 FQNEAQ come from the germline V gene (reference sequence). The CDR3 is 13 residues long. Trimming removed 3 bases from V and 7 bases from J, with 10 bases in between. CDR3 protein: CASSFPTINEQFF. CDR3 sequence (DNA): TGTGCCAGCAGCTTCCCGACTATAAATGAGCAGTTCTTC. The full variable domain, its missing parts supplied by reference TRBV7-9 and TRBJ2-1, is DTGVSQNPRHKITKRGQNVTFRCDPISEHNRLYWYRQTLGQGPEFLTYFQNEAQLEKSRLLSDRFSAERPKGSFSTLEIQRTEQGDSAMYLCASSFPTINEQFFGPGTRLTVL.